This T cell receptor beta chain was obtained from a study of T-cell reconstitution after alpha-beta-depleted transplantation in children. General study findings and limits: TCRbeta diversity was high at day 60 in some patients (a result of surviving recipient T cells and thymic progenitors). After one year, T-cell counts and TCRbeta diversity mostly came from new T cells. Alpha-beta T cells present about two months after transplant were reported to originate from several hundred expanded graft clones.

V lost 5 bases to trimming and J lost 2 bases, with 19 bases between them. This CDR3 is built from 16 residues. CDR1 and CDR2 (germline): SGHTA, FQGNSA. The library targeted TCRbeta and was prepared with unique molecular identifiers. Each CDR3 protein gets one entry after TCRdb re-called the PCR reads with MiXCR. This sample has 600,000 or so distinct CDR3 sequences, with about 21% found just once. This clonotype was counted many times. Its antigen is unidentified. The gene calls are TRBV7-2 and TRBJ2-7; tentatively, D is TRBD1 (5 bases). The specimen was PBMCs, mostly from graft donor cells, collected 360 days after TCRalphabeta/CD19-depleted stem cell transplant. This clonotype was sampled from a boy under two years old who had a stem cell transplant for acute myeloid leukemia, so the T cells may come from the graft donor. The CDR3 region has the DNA TGTGCCAGCAGCGGAGCCAGGGATAATCCCCCCTACGAGCAGTACTTC. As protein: CASSGARDNPPYEQYF.